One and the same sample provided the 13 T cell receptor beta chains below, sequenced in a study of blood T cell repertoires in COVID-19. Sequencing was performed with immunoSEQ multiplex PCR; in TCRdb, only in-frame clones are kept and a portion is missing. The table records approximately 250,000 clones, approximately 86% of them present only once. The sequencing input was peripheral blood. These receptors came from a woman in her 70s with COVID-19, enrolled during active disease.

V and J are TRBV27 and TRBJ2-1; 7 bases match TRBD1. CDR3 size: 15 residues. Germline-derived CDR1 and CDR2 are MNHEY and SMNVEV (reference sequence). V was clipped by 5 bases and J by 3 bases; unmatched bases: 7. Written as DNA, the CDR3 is TGTGCCAGCAGTGGGACAGTTAGGGGCTACAATGAGCAGTTCTTC. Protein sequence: CASSGTVRGYNEQFF.

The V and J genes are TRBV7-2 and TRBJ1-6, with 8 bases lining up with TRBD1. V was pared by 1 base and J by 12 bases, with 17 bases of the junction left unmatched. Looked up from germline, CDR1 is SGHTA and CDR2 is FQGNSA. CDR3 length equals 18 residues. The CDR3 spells CASSLGRTGYRRQIPLHF. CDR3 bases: TGTGCCAGCAGCTTAGGACGGACAGGGTACCGGCGTCAGATACCCCTCCACTTT.

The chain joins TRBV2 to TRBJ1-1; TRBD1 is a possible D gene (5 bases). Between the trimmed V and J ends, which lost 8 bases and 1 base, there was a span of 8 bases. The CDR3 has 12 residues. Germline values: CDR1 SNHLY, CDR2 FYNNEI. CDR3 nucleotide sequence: TGTGCCAGCGAGACAGAGAACACTGAAGCTTTCTTT. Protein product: CASETENTEAFF. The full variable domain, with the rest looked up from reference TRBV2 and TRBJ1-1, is EPEVTQTPSHQVTQMGQEVILRCVPISNHLYFYWYRQILGQKVEFLVSFYNNEISEKSEIFDDQFSVERPDGSNFTLKIRSTKLEDSAMYFCASETENTEAFFGQGTRLTVV.

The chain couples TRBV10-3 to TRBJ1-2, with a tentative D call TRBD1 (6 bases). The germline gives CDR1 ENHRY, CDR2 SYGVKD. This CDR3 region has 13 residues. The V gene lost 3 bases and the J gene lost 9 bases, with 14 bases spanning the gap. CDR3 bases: TGTGCCATCAGTGATGGGGGGGCGGGGAGCTACACCTTC. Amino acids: CAISDGGAGSYTF.

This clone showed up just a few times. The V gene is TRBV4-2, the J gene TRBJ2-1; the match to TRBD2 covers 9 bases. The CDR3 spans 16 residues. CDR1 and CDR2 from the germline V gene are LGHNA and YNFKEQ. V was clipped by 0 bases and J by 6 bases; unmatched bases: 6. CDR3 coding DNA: TGTGCCAGCAGCCAAGAGCCAAGCGGGGGGTTCAATGAGCAGTTCTTC. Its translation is CASSQEPSGGFNEQFF.

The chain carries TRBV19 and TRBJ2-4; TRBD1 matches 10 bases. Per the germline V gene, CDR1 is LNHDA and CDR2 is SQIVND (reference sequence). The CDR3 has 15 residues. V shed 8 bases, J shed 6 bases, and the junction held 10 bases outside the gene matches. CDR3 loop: CASSTDRGFSNIQYF. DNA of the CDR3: TGTGCCAGTTCTACGGACAGGGGGTTTTCAAACATTCAGTACTTC.

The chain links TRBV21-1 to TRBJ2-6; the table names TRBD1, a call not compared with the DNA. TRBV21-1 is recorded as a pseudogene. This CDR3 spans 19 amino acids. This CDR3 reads CASSSQPRQGESGANVLTF. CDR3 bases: TGTGCCAGCAGCTCCCAGCCCCGACAGGGGGAGTCTGGGGCCAACGTCCTGACTTTC.

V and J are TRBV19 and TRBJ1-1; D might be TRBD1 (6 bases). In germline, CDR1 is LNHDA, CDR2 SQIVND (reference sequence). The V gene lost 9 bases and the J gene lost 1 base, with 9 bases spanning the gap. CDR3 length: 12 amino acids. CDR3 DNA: TGTGCCAGCCAGACAGGGAACACTGAAGCTTTCTTT. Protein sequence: CASQTGNTEAFF.

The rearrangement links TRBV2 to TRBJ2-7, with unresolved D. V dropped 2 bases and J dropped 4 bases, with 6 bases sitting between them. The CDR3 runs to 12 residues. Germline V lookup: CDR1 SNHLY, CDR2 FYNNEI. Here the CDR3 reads CASSEFLYEQYF. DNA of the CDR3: TGTGCCAGCAGTGAATTCTTGTACGAGCAGTACTTC.

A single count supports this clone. This CDR3 is CASSRPGTSYEQYF. CDR3 bases: TGTGCCAGCAGTCGTCCCGGGACTAGCTACGAGCAGTACTTC. This rearrangement joins TRBV11-2 to TRBJ2-7; 8 positions agree with TRBD2. The CDR3 contains 14 residues. CDR1 is SGHAT, CDR2 FQNNGV, per germline. Unmatched junction bases numbered 7, after V lost 6 bases and J lost 3 bases.

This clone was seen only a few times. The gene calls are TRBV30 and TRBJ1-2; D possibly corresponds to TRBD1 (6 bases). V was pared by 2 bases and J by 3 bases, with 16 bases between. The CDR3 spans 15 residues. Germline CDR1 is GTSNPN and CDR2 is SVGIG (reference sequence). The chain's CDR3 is CAWSSLQGPYYGYTF. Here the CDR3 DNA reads TGTGCCTGGAGTTCCTTGCAGGGGCCCTACTATGGCTACACCTTC.

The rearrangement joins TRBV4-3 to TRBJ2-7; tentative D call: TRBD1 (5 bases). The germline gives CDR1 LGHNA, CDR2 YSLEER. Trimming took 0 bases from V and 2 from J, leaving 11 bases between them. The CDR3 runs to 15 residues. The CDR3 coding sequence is TGCGCCAGCAGCCAAGAAGGGGCAGTACCCTACGAGCAGTACTTC. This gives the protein CASSQEGAVPYEQYF.

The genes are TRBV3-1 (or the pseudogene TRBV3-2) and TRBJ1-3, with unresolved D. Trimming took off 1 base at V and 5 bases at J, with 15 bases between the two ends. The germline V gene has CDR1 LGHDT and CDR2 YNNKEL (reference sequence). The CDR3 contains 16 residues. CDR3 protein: CASSQVGEVGRNTIYF. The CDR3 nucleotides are TGTGCCAGCAGCCAAGTAGGTGAGGTTGGAAGAAACACCATATATTTT.